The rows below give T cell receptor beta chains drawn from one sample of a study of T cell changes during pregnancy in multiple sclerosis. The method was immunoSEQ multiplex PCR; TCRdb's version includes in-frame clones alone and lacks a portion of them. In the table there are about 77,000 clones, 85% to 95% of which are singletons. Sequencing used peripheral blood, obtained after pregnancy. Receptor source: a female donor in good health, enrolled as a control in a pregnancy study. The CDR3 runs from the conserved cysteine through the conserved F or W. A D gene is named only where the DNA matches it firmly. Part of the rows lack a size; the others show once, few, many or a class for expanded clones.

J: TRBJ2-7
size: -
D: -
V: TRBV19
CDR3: CASSILATQPGEQYF
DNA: TGTGCCAGTAGTATTTTAGCGACCCAGCCAGGCGAGCAGTACTTC

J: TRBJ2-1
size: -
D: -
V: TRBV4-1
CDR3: CASSHPSSNEQFF
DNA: TGCGCCAGCAGCCACCCTTCGAGCAATGAGCAGTTCTTC

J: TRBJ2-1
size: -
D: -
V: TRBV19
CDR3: CASSTSGNINEQFF
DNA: TGTGCCAGTAGTACATCAGGGAATATCAATGAGCAGTTCTTC

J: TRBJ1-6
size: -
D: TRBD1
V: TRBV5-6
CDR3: CASSSADRARSPLHF
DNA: TGTGCCAGCAGCTCCGCGGACAGGGCCAGGTCACCCCTCCACTTT

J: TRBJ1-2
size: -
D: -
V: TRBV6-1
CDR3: CASTTDSILGYTF
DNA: TGTGCCAGCACCACGGACAGTATCCTTGGCTACACCTTC

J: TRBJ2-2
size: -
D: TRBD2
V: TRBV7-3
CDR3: CASSLLAGGPSTGELFF
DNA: TGTGCCAGCAGCTTATTAGCGGGAGGGCCCAGCACCGGGGAGCTGTTTTTT

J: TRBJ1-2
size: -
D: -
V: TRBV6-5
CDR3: CASKFEGSRGYTF
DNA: TGTGCCAGCAAGTTTGAGGGATCGAGAGGCTACACCTTC

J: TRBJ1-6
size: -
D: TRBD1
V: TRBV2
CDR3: CASTTQGALNSPLHF
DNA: TGTGCCAGCACAACCCAGGGGGCCCTCAATTCACCCCTCCACTTT

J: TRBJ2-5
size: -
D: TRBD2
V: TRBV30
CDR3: CACKRDRGTQYF
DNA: TGTGCCTGCAAGCGGGATAGGGGGACCCAGTACTTC

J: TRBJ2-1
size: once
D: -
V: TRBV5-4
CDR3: CASSYLTGTFQGNEQFF
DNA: TGTGCCAGCAGCTATTTAACCGGGACATTCCAGGGCAATGAGCAGTTCTTC

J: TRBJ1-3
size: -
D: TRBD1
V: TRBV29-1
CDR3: CSARGTVSGNTIYF
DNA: TGCAGCGCTAGAGGGACAGTCTCTGGAAACACCATATATTTT

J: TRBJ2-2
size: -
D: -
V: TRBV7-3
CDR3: CASSLEGGRTGELFF
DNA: TGTGCCAGCAGCTTAGAGGGGGGGCGGACCGGGGAGCTGTTTTTT

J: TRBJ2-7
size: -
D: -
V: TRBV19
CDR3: CASSQDGGDYEQYF
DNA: TGTGCCAGTAGTCAGGACGGGGGAGACTACGAGCAGTACTTC

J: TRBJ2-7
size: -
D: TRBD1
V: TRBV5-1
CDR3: CASSLIRGPNEQYF
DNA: TGCGCCAGCAGCTTGATCAGGGGGCCGAACGAGCAGTACTTC

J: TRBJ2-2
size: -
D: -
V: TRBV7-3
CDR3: CASSLSENTGELFF
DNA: TGTGCCAGCAGCTTAAGCGAGAACACCGGGGAGCTGTTTTTT

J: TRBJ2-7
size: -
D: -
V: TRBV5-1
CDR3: CASSPQGSGGSYEQYF
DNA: TGCGCCAGCAGCCCTCAGGGATCCGGGGGCTCCTACGAGCAGTACTTC

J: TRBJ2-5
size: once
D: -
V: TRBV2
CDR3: CASSEGGKGSETQYF
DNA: TGTGCCAGCAGTGAAGGGGGCAAGGGGTCAGAGACCCAGTACTTC

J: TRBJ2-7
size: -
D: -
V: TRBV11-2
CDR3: CASSPQLGQFVSYEQYF
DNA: TGTGCCAGCAGCCCCCAGTTGGGGCAATTTGTCTCCTACGAGCAGTACTTC

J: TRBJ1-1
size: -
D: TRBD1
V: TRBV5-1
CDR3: CASSVGQGVTEAFF
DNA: TGCGCCAGCAGCGTCGGGCAGGGGGTCACTGAAGCTTTCTTT

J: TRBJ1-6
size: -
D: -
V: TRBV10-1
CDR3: CASSVDTNSPLHF
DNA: TGCGCCAGCAGTGTGGACACAAATTCACCCCTCCACTTT

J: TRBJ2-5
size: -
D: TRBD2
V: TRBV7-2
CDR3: CASGRTSGTGVGTQYF
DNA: TGTGCCAGCGGCCGGACTAGCGGGACAGGGGTTGGGACCCAGTACTTC

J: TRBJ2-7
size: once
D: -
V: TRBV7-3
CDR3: CASSLTPSLSYEQYF
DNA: TGTGCCAGCAGCTTAACGCCTAGCCTCTCCTACGAGCAGTACTTC

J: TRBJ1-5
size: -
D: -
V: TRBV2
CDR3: CATTRDLEQPQHF
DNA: TGTGCCACCACCAGGGATCTGGAACAGCCCCAGCATTTT

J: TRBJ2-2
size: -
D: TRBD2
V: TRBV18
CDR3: CASSPTGTSGGIVGELFF
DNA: TGTGCCAGCTCCCCTACCGGGACTAGCGGGGGAATCGTCGGGGAGCTGTTTTTT

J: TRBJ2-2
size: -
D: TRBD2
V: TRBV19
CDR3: CASSRVAGGNTGELFF
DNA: TGTGCCAGTAGTAGGGTAGCGGGGGGGAACACCGGGGAGCTGTTTTTT

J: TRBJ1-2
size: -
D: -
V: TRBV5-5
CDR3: CASSLINYGYTF
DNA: TGTGCCAGCAGTCTAATAAACTATGGCTACACCTTC

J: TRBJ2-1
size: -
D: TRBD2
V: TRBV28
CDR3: CASSFVLAGPLTYNEQFF
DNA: TGTGCCAGCAGTTTTGTACTAGCGGGGCCTCTAACCTACAATGAGCAGTTCTTC

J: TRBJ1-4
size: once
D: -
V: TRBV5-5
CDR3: CASSFGPRSATNEKLFF
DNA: TGTGCCAGCAGCTTTGGTCCGAGATCGGCAACTAATGAAAAACTGTTTTTT

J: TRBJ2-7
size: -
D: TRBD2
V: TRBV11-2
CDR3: CASSRGASGIIYEQYF
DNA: TGTGCCAGCAGCAGAGGGGCTAGCGGGATTATCTACGAGCAGTACTTC

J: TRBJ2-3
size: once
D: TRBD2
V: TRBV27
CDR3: CASSLAGADTQYF
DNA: TGTGCCAGCAGTTTAGCGGGAGCAGATACGCAGTATTTT

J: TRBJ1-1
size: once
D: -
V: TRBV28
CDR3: CASRRANTEAFF
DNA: TGTGCCAGCAGAAGAGCGAACACTGAAGCTTTCTTT

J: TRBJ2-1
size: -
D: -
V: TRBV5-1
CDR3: CASKVSSGNEQFF
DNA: TGCGCCAGCAAGGTATCGAGCGGCAATGAGCAGTTCTTC

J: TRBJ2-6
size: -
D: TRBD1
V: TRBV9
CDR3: CASSPYPGGAGGANVLTF
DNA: TGTGCCAGCAGCCCCTACCCAGGGGGCGCGGGTGGGGCCAACGTCCTGACTTTC

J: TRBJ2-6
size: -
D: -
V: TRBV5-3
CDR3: CARGGSTSGANVLTF
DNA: TGTGCCAGAGGGGGGAGTACCTCTGGGGCCAACGTCCTGACTTTC

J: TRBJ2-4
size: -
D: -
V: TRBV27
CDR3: CASKRGQGPLQYF
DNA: TGTGCCAGCAAACGGGGCCAGGGGCCCCTTCAGTACTTC

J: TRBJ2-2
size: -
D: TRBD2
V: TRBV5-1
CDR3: CASSLTTSGERNTGELFF
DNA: TGCGCCAGCAGCTTGACGACTAGCGGGGAAAGGAATACCGGGGAGCTGTTTTTT

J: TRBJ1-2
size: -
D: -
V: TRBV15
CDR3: CATSLDLGDYGYTF
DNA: TGTGCCACCAGCCTCGATCTCGGGGACTATGGCTACACCTTC

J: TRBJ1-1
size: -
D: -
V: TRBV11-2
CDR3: CASSLLLAGTEAFF
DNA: TGTGCCAGCAGCTTACTCTTGGCAGGTACTGAAGCTTTCTTT

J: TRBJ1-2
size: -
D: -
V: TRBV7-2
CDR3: CASSIDTNYGYTF
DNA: TGTGCCAGCAGCATAGACACCAACTATGGCTACACCTTC

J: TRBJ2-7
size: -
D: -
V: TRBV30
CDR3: CAWKAPGGASYEQYF
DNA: TGTGCCTGGAAGGCCCCGGGTGGGGCCTCCTACGAGCAGTACTTC

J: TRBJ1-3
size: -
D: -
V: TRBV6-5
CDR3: CASSYLRGGSGNTIYF
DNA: TGTGCCAGCAGTTACTTAAGGGGTGGATCGGGAAACACCATATATTTT

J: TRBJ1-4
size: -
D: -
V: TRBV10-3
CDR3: CATKHRMDEKLFF
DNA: TGTGCCACCAAACACAGGATGGATGAAAAACTGTTTTTT

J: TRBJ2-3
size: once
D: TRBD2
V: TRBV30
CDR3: CAWGTSGDTQYF
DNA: TGTGCCTGGGGTACTAGCGGAGATACGCAGTATTTT

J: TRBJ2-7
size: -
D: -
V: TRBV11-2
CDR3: CASSSYRDFSYEQYF
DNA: TGTGCCAGCAGCTCATACCGGGACTTCTCCTACGAGCAGTACTTC

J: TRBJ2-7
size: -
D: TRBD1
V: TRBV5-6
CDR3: CASSQGTGFGEQYF
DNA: TGTGCCAGCAGCCAAGGGACAGGGTTCGGCGAGCAGTACTTC

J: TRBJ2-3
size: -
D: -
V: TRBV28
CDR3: CASMVPISDTQYF
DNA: TGTGCCAGCATGGTCCCCATTAGTGATACGCAGTATTTT

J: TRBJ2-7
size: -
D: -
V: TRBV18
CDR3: CASSPGQAGYEQYF
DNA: TGTGCCAGCTCCCCCGGACAGGCGGGGTACGAGCAGTACTTC

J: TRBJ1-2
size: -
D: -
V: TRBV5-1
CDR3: CASSLFGGGQLTSANYGYTF
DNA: TGCGCCAGCAGCTTGTTTGGGGGCGGACAATTAACCTCAGCTAACTATGGCTACACCTTC

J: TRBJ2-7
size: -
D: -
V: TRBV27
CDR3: CASRGTGVSYEQYF
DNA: TGTGCCAGCAGGGGAACGGGGGTCTCCTACGAGCAGTACTTC

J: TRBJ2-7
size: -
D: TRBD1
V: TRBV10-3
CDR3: CAISELTGESSYEQYF
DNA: TGTGCCATCAGTGAGTTGACAGGGGAGAGCTCCTACGAGCAGTACTTC

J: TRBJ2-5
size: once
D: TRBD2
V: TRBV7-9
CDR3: CASSPKGPGGRGETQYF
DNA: TGTGCCAGCAGCCCCAAGGGACCGGGGGGGAGGGGAGAGACCCAGTACTTC

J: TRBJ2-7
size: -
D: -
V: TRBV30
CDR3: CAWSGAETERSYEQYF
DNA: TGTGCCTGGAGTGGTGCAGAGACAGAAAGGAGCTACGAGCAGTACTTC

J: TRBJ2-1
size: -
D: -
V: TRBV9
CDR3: CASSVDGGYNEQFF
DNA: TGTGCCAGCAGCGTAGATGGCGGTTACAATGAGCAGTTCTTC

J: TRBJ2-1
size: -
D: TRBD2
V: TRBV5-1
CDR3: CASSLSLAGLFAAEQFF
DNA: TGCGCCAGCAGCTTGTCGCTAGCGGGGCTGTTCGCGGCTGAGCAGTTCTTC